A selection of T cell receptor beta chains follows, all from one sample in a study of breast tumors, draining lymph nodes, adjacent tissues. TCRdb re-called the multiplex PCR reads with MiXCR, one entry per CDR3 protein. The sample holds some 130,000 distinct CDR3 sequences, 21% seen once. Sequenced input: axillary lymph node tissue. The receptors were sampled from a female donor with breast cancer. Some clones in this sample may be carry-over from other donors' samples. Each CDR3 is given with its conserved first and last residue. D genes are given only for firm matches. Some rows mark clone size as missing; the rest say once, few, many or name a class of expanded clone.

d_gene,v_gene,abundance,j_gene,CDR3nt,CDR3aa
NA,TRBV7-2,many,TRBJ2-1,TGTGCCAGCAGCTTAGCCTACAATGAGCAGTTCTTC,CASSLAYNEQFF
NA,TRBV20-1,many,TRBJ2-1,TGCAGTGCCGACCGACCGGCAGGGGTCAATGAGCAGTTCTTC,CSADRPAGVNEQFF
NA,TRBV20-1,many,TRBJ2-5,TGCAGTGCTAGCGGGACGTACCAAGAGACCCAGTACTTC,CSASGTYQETQYF
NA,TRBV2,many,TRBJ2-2,TGTGCCAGCAGCGTGGACACCGGGGAGCTGTTTTTT,CASSVDTGELFF
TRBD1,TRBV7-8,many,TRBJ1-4,TGTGCCAGCAGCCCCGGACAGGGAAGGGAAAAACTGTTTTTT,CASSPGQGREKLFF
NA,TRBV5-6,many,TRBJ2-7,TGTGCCAGCAGCTTGAAAAACGGGAGAGGGAACGAGCAGTACTTC,CASSLKNGRGNEQYF
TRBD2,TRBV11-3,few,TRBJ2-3,TGTGCCAGCAGCAGGACTAGCGGCACAGATACGCAGTATTTT,CASSRTSGTDTQYF
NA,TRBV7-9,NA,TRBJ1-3,TGTGCCAGCAGCACAGAGGCGGGGTTGGGAAACACCATATATTTT,CASSTEAGLGNTIYF
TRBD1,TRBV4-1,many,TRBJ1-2,TGCGCCAGCAGCCAAGTTGGGACAGCCTCTAACTATGGCTACACCTTC,CASSQVGTASNYGYTF
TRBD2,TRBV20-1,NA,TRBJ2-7,TGCAGTGCCAGCCTCGCGGGAGGGACCCACGAGCAGCACTTC,CSASLAGGTHEQHF
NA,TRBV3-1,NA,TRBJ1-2,TGTGCCAGCAGCCGTACAGGGTCCTCTGACTATGGCTACACCTTC,CASSRTGSSDYGYTF
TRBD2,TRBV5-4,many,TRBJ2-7,TGTGCCAGCAGCTTCTGGACTAGTGCCAACTACGAGCAGTACTTC,CASSFWTSANYEQYF
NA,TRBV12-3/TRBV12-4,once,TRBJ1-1,TGTGCCAGCAGTCCCCGACAGACCATGAACACTGAAGCTTTCTTT,CASSPRQTMNTEAFF
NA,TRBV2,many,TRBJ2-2,TGTGCCAGCAGTGAAAGGGTTCTCACCGGGGAGCTGTTTTTT,CASSERVLTGELFF
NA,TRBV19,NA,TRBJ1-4,TGTGCCAGTAGTACTGGGGGCAGGGGAGATGGCGGTGAAAAACTGTTTTTT,CASSTGGRGDGGEKLFF
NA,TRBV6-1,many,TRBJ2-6,TGTGCCAGCAGCCCGTACTCTGGGGCCAACGTCCTGACTTTC,CASSPYSGANVLTF
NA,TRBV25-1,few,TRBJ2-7,TGTGCCAGCAGTGGCCCCCTCTCCTACGAGCAGTACTTC,CASSGPLSYEQYF
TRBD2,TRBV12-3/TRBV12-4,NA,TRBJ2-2,TGTGCCGGCAGTTCCACACCTCACGGGGCTAGCGGGGTCGAGAACACCGGGGAGCTGTTTTTT,CAGSSTPHGASGVENTGELFF
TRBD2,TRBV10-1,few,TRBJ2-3,TGCGCCAGCAGCGAAGGGACTAGCGGAGGTTCAGATACGCAGTATTTT,CASSEGTSGGSDTQYF
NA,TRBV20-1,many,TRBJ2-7,TGCAGTGCTAGAGATAGCAGCCTCGATTTGAGAAACGAGCAGTACTTC,CSARDSSLDLRNEQYF
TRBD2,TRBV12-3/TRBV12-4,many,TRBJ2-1,TGTGCCAGCACCCCGACTCCCACTAGCGGGATAAACAATGAGCAGTTCTTC,CASTPTPTSGINNEQFF
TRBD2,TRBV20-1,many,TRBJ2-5,TGCAGTGCTAGGCCAGGACTAGCGGGAGCCGTAGAGACCCAGTACTTC,CSARPGLAGAVETQYF
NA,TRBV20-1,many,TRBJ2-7,TGCAGTGCTAGAGATGCGGCGGGTTGGGGACGGGAGCAGTACTTC,CSARDAAGWGREQYF
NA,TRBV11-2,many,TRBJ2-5,TGTGCCAGCAGCTTGCCTGGAGGACTCCAAGAGACCCAGTACTTC,CASSLPGGLQETQYF
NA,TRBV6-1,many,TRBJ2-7,TGTGCCAGCAGTGAATCTGGGACCGACGAGCAGTACTTC,CASSESGTDEQYF
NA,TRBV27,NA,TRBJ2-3,TGTGCCAGCAGTTCCGGGTATAGCACAGATACGCAGTATTTT,CASSSGYSTDTQYF
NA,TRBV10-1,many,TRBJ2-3,TGCGCCAGCAGTGAGCTTTTTAGCACAGATACGCAGTATTTT,CASSELFSTDTQYF
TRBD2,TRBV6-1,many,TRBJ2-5,TGTGCCAGCAGAGGACTAGCGGAAGAGACCCAGTACTTC,CASRGLAEETQYF
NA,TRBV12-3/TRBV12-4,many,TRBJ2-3,TGTGCCAGCAGTTTTGGGGGTCGGGCAGATACGCAGTATTTT,CASSFGGRADTQYF
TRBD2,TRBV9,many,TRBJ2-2,TGTGCCAGCAGCGGTTCTAGCGGAACTAACACCGGGGAGCTGTTTTTT,CASSGSSGTNTGELFF
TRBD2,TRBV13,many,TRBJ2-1,TGTGCCAGCAGTTTAAGCGGGAGACTAGACAATGAGCAGTTCTTC,CASSLSGRLDNEQFF
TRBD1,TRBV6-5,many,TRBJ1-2,TGTGCCAGCAGGTCCGACAGGGGGCTAATTGGCTACACCTTC,CASRSDRGLIGYTF
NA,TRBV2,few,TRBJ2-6,TGTGCCAGCAGTGAATGGAGGGGAGCTGGGGCCAACGTCCTGACTTTC,CASSEWRGAGANVLTF
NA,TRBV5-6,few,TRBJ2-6,TGTGCCAGCAGCAGGCGACTCCGCTCTGGGGCCAACGTCCTGACTTTC,CASSRRLRSGANVLTF
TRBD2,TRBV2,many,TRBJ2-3,TGTGCCAGCAGAAAGAATCTAGCGGGAGGGCACGCAGATACGCAGTATTTT,CASRKNLAGGHADTQYF
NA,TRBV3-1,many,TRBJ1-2,TGTGCCAGCAGCCAAGTTCTGCGGACCCGAGGCTACACCTTC,CASSQVLRTRGYTF
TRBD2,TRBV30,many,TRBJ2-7,TGTGCCTGGGGGGACTGGACTAGCGGGACCTACGAGCAGTACTTC,CAWGDWTSGTYEQYF
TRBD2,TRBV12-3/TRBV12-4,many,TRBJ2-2,TGTGCCAGCAGTTTAGTTTGGGGGACTAGCGGGAGCGAAGTCGGGGAGCTGTTTTTT,CASSLVWGTSGSEVGELFF
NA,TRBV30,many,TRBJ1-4,TGTGCCTGGAGTATCTACAGGGATAGGGTTGAAAAACTGTTTTTT,CAWSIYRDRVEKLFF
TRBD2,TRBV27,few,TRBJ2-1,TGTGCCAGCAGTTTACGACTAGCGGGAGCTTCCTACAATGAGCAGTTCTTC,CASSLRLAGASYNEQFF
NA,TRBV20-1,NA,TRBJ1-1,TGCAGTGCTAGAGACAGGGTAATTGCTTTCTTT,CSARDRVIAFF
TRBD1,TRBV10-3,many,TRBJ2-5,TGTGCCATCAGGGGGGACAGCCAAGAGACCCAGTACTTC,CAIRGDSQETQYF
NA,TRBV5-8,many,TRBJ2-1,TGTGCCAGCAGCTTGGAGTCGCGGGATTACTCCTACAATGAGCAGTTCTTC,CASSLESRDYSYNEQFF
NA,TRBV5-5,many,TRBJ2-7,TGTGCCAGCAGCCTAGGGTCGTACTACGAGCAGTACTTC,CASSLGSYYEQYF
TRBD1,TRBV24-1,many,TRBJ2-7,TGTGCCACCAGTGAGCAGGGGGCGCGGGAGCAGTACTTC,CATSEQGAREQYF
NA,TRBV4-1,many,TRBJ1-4,TGCGCCAGCAGCCAAGTAAGGGTTTCTAATGAAAAACTGTTTTTT,CASSQVRVSNEKLFF
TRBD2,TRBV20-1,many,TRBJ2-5,TGCAGTTTAAGGGAGGGCAGGGTCCCAGAGACCCAGTACTTC,CSLREGRVPETQYF
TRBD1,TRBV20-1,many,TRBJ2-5,TGCAGTGCTAGGGGGGACAGCAGAGAGACCCAGTACTTC,CSARGDSRETQYF
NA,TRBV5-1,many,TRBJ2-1,TGCGCCAGCAGCTCTACAGGGCTCCATGAGCAGTTCTTC,CASSSTGLHEQFF
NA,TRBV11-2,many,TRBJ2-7,TGTGCCAGCAGCCCCTCTAGGACGGGAGTAGCCGAGCAGTACTTC,CASSPSRTGVAEQYF